This T cell receptor (beta chain) was captured by sequencing in a study of blood T cell repertoires in COVID-19. Across the whole study: Sites across the United States, Italy and Spain contributed samples from acute and convalescent COVID-19. T cells, B-cell-depleted T cells, or PBMCs provided the cDNA or gDNA that served as material.

Per the authors' pipeline: Estimated nucleated cell counts came from reference gene primer amplification. This table comes from immunoSEQ multiplex PCR, and its TCRdb copy is limited to in-frame clones, with some not included. V and J calls and clone size are those listed in that table; D and trimming were worked out from the DNA. The sample includes around 42,000 clones, 86% of them seen just once. Only one count was recorded for this clone. From germline, CDR1 is MNHEY and CDR2 SMNVEV (reference sequence). The V and J ends lost 4 bases and 0 bases respectively, with 15 bases between them. The CDR3 length is 16 residues.

This chain links TRBV27 with TRBJ1-1; D perhaps matches TRBD1 (5 bases). The clonotype comes from a man between 70 and 80 years old with acute or convalescent COVID-19. What was sequenced was peripheral blood. DNA of the CDR3: TGTGCCAGCAGTTCAGCCCCCGGAGGGGTGAACACTGAAGCTTTCTTT. This gives the protein CASSSAPGGVNTEAFF.